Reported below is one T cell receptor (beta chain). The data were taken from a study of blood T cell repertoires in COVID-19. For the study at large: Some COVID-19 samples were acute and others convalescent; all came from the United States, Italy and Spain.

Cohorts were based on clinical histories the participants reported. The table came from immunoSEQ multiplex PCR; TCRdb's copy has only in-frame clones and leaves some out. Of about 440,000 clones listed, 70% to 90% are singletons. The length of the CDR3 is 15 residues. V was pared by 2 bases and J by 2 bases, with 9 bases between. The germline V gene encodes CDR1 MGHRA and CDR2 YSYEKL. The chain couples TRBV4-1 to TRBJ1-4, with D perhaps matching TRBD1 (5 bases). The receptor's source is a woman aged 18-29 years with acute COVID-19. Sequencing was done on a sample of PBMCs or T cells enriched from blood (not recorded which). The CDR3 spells CASSQPGLTNEKLFF. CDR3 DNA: TGCGCCAGCAGCCAACCGGGACTCACTAATGAAAAACTGTTTTTT.